The text below deals with one TCR beta chain. Repertoires were generated with immunoSEQ multiplex PCR, while TCRdb's copy carries only in-frame clones and drops some. In the table there are more than 40,000 clones, roughly 90% of which are singletons. This record belongs to a study of blood T cell repertoires in COVID-19. V lost 6 bases and J 1 base, leaving 10 bases between the germline ends. The germline V gene encodes CDR1 LNHDA and CDR2 SQIVND (reference sequence). The CDR3 totals 14 residues. The clonotype was recovered from a man older than 75 with acute or convalescent COVID-19. The sample taken for sequencing was peripheral blood. The V call is TRBV19, the J call TRBJ1-5; D is perhaps TRBD1 (5 bases). CDR3 amino acids: CASSGGRSNQPQHF. The CDR3 DNA reads TGTGCCAGTAGCGGGGGTCGGAGCAATCAGCCCCAGCATTTT.